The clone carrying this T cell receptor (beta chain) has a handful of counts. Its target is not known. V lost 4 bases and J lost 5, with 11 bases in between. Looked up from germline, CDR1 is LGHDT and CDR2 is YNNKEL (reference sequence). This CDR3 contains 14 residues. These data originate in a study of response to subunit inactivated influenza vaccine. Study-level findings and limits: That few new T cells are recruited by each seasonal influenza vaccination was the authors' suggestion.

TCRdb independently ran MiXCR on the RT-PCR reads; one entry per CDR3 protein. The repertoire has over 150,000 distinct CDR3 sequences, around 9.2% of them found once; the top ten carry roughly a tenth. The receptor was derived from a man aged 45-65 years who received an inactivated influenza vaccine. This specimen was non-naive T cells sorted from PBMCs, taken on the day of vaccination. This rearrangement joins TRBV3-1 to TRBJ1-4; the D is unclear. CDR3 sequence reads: CASSLRTGNEKLFF. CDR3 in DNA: TGTGCCAGCAGCCTCCGGACGGGGAATGAAAAACTGTTTTTT.